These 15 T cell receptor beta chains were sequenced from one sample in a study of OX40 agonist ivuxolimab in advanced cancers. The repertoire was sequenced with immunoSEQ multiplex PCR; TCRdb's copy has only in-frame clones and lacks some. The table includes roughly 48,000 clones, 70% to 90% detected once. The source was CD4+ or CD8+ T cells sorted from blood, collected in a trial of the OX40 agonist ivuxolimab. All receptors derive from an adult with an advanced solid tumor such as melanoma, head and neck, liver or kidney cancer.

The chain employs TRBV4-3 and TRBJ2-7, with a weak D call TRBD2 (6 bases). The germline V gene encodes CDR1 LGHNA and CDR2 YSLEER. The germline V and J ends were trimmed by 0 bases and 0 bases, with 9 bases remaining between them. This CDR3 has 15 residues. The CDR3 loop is CASSQDREYSYEQYF. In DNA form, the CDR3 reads TGCGCCAGCAGCCAAGACCGGGAGTACTCCTACGAGCAGTACTTC.

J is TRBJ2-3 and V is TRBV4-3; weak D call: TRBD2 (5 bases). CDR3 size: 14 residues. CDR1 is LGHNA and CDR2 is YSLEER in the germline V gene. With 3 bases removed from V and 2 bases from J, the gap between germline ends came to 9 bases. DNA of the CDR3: TGCGCCAGCAGCCACCCCGGGGTCACAGATACGCAGTATTTT. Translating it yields CASSHPGVTDTQYF.

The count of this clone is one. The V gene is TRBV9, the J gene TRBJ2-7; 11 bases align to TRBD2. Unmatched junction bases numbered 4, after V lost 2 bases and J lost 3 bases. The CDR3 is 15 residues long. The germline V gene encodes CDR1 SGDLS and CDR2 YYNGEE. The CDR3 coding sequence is TGTGCCAGCAGCGTTACCGGGACTAGCGGCTACGAGCAGTACTTC. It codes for CASSVTGTSGYEQYF.

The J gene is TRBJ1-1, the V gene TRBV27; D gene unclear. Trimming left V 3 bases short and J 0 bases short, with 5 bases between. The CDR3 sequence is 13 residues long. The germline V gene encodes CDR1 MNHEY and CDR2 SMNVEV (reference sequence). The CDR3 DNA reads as TGTGCCAGCAGTTTCAGCATGAACACTGAAGCTTTCTTT. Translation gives CASSFSMNTEAFF.

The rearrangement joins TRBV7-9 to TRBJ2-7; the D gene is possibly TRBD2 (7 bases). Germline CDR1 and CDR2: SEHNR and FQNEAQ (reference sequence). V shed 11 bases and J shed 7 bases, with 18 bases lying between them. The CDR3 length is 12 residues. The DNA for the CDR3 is TGTGCCGGTATCGAAGGGGGGGGAGAGCAGTACTTC. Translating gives CAGIEGGGEQYF. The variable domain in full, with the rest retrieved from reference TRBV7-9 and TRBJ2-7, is DTGVSQNPRHKITKRGQNVTFRCDPISEHNRLYWYRQTLGQGPEFLTYFQNEAQLEKSRLLSDRFSAERPKGSFSTLEIQRTEQGDSAMYLCAGIEGGGEQYFGPGTRLTVT.

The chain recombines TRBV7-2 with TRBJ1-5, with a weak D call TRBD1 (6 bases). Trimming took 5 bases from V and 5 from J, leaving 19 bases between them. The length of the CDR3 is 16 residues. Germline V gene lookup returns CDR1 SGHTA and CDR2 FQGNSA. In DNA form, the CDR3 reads TGTGCCAGCAGCGATACCGGGACAAGTATCCATCAGCCCCAGCATTTT. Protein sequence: CASSDTGTSIHQPQHF.

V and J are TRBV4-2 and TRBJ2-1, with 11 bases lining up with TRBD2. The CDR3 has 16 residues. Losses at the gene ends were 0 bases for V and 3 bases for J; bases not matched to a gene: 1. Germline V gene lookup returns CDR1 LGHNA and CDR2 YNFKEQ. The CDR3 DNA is TGTGCCAGCAGCCAAGACGGGACTAGCGGCTACAATGAGCAGTTCTTC. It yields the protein CASSQDGTSGYNEQFF.

For the CDR3, the DNA is TGTGCCAGCAGCCCCCCATCCGGGATGGCCTACAATGAGCAGTTCTTC. Protein: CASSPPSGMAYNEQFF. The gene calls are TRBV5-6 and TRBJ2-1; tentative D call: TRBD2 (5 bases). Deletions cut 4 bases from V and 2 bases from J, with 16 bases between. The CDR3 is 16 residues long. Germline-derived CDR1 and CDR2 are SGHDT and YYEEEE.

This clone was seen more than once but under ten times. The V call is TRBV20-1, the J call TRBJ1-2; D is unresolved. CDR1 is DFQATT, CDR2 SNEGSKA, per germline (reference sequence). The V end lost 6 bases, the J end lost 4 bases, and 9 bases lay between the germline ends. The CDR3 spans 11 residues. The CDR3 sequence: CSASDRYGYTF. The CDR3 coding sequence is TGCAGTGCGTCGGACCGCTATGGCTACACCTTC.

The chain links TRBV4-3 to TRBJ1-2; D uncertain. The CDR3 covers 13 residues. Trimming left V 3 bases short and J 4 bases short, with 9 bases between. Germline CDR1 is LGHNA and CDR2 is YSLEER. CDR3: CASSHSGFYGYTF. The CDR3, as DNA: TGCGCCAGCAGCCACTCGGGCTTCTATGGCTACACCTTC.

In DNA form, the CDR3 reads TGTGCCATCAGTGAACCCGGGCCATCCTACGAGCAGTACTTC. Translating gives CAISEPGPSYEQYF. This chain joins TRBV10-3 and TRBJ2-7; D gene ambiguous. CDR1 ENHRY and CDR2 SYGVKD come from the germline V gene. The CDR3 totals 14 residues. V lost 3 bases and J lost 1, with 10 bases in between.

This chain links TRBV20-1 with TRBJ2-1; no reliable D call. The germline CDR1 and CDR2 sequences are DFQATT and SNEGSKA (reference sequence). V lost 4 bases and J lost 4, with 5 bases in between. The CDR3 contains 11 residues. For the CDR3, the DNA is TGCAGTGCTAAGAAGTACAATGAGCAGTTCTTC. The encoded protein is CSAKKYNEQFF.

The DNA of the CDR3 is TGTGCCAGCAGCTGGGATACGCAGTATTTT. This codes for CASSWDTQYF. The chain joins TRBV7-9 to TRBJ2-3; D is unclear. The CDR3 has 10 residues. The V gene's germline CDR1 is SEHNR and CDR2 FQNEAQ (reference sequence). The germline V and J ends were trimmed by 4 bases and 6 bases, with 2 bases remaining between them.

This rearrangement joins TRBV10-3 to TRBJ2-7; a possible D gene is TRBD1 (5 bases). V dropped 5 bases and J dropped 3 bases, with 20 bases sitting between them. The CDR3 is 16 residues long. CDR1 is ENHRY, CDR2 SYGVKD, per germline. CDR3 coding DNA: TGTGCCATCAGTCCCCCCGTTATGCAGGGCAACTACGAGCAGTACTTC. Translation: CAISPPVMQGNYEQYF.

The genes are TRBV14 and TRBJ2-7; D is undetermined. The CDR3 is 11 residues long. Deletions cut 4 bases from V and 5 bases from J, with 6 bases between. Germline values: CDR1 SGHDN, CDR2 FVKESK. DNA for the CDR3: TGTGCCAGCAGCCTGGGGAACGAGCAGTACTTC. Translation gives CASSLGNEQYF.